These 29 T cell receptor beta chains originate from one sample sequenced in a study of chemoradiotherapy in HPV16-positive cancers. The method was immunoSEQ multiplex PCR; TCRdb's version includes in-frame clones alone and lacks a portion of them. The table lists tens of thousands of clones, approximately 92% of them singletons. The source material was blood, sampled from a patient who underwent chemoradiotherapy. These receptors all come from a human donor with HPV-associated anogenital cancer.

The chain joins TRBV27 to TRBJ2-7; D could derive from TRBD1 or TRBD2 (6 bases each). CDR1 and CDR2 from the germline V gene are MNHEY and SMNVEV (reference sequence). The V end was cut by 3 bases, the J end by 2 bases, with 14 bases between. The CDR3 consists of 15 residues. The CDR3 sequence: CASSLGGGFPYEQYF. CDR3 in DNA: TGTGCCAGCAGTTTGGGGGGCGGGTTCCCCTACGAGCAGTACTTC.

The CDR3 DNA reads as TGTGCCACCAGCAGAGGGGACAGGGGAGTCTATGGCTACACCTTC. Its protein product is CATSRGDRGVYGYTF. The chain uses TRBV15 and TRBJ1-2, with 10 bases fitting TRBD1. Germline V lookup: CDR1 LNHNV, CDR2 YYDKDF (reference sequence). The CDR3 extends over 15 amino acids. V trimming: 1 base; J trimming: 4 bases; junction bases outside the gene matches: 3. Based on the CDR3 plus reference TRBV15 and TRBJ1-2, the full variable domain is DAMVIQNPRYQVTQFGKPVTLSCSQTLNHNVMYWYQQKSSQAPKLLFHYYDKDFNNEADTPDNFQSRRPNTSFCFLDIRSPGLGDTAMYLCATSRGDRGVYGYTFGSGTRLTVV.

DNA of the CDR3: TGCGCCAGCAGCTTAACTAGCGGGAGTGGCTATGAGCAGTTCTTC. This encodes CASSLTSGSGYEQFF. The chain is built from TRBV4-1 and TRBJ2-1, with TRBD2 matching 11 bases. Per germline, CDR1 MGHRA and CDR2 YSYEKL. Trimming cost V 5 bases and J 8 bases; bases outside gene matches: 8. This CDR3 comprises 15 residues.

V gene TRBV28 combines with J gene TRBJ1-6, with D hard to call. Germline lookup yields CDR1 MDHEN and CDR2 SYDVKM. Trimming removed 3 bases at V and 0 bases at J, with 6 bases between. This CDR3 is built from 15 residues. The CDR3 protein is CASSFGSSYNSPLHF. Written as DNA, the CDR3 is TGTGCCAGCAGTTTCGGGAGCTCCTATAATTCACCCCTCCACTTT.

CDR3 DNA sequence: TGTGCCTGGACAGTAATGAACACTGAAGCTTTCTTT. It encodes CAWTVMNTEAFF. V and J are TRBV30 and TRBJ1-1; no reliable D call. Between the trimmed V and J ends, which lost 4 bases and 0 bases, there was a span of 6 bases. CDR3 size: 12 residues. CDR1 is GTSNPN, CDR2 SVGIG, per germline (reference sequence).

The chain links TRBV19 to TRBJ2-1; 7 nucleotides line up with TRBD2. The CDR3 has 14 amino acids. With 9 bases clipped from V and 4 bases from J, the junction kept 9 bases outside the gene matches. The V gene's germline CDR1 is LNHDA and CDR2 SQIVND (reference sequence). Here the CDR3 DNA reads TGTGCCAGCCGAGGGGAGGGGTTTTACAATGAGCAGTTCTTC. This codes for CASRGEGFYNEQFF.

The V gene is TRBV10-3, the J gene TRBJ2-3; possible D gene TRBD1, 7 bases. Looked up from germline, CDR1 is ENHRY and CDR2 is SYGVKD. Trimming pared 7 bases from V and 8 bases from J, leaving 31 bases between. The CDR3 is 18 amino acids. The CDR3 DNA is TGTGCCATCATGAGTCGAGGGAGGACCGGGACAGAACCAAGTACGCAGTATTTT. As protein: CAIMSRGRTGTEPSTQYF.

This clone was counted once. The chain joins TRBV5-4 to TRBJ2-1; a possible D gene is TRBD1 (6 bases). Germline-derived CDR1 and CDR2 are SGHNT and YYREEE (reference sequence). The CDR3 runs to 15 residues. Trimming left V 3 bases short and J 4 bases short, with 14 bases between. CDR3 loop: CASSSGTTPYNEQFF. The CDR3 DNA reads TGTGCCAGCAGCTCCGGGACAACTCCTTACAATGAGCAGTTCTTC.

J is TRBJ2-1 and V is TRBV7-8; 15 bases line up with TRBD2. The CDR3 covers 16 residues. V gave up 4 bases and J gave up 7 bases; unmatched junction bases: 5. Germline lookup yields CDR1 SGHVS and CDR2 FQNEAQ. In DNA, the CDR3 is TGTGCCAGCAGCTGGACTAGCGGGGGGGGGTGGAATGAGCAGTTCTTC. Translated: CASSWTSGGGWNEQFF.

The J gene is TRBJ2-2, the V gene TRBV5-1; TRBD1 matches at 7 bases. With 7 bases clipped from V and 6 bases from J, the junction kept 15 bases outside the gene matches. Germline CDR1 SGHRS, CDR2 YFSETQ. The CDR3 extends over 16 amino acids. This chain's CDR3 is CASAAKDRSSSGELFF. For the CDR3, the DNA is TGCGCCAGCGCAGCAAAGGACAGGTCTTCATCCGGGGAGCTGTTTTTT. Complete variable domain (other parts from reference TRBV5-1 and TRBJ2-2): KAGVTQTPRYLIKTRGQQVTLSCSPISGHRSVSWYQQTPGQGLQFLFEYFSETQRNKGNFPGRFSGRQFSNSRSEMNVSTLELGDSALYLCASAAKDRSSSGELFFGEGSRLTVL.

This clone was observed a single time. The chain employs TRBV2 and TRBJ1-1, with D hard to call. CDR1 SNHLY and CDR2 FYNNEI come from the germline V gene. Trimming took off 3 bases at V and 0 bases at J, with 8 bases between the two ends. This CDR3 is 14 amino acids long. The DNA for the CDR3 is TGTGCCAGCAGTGATGCGGAACTGAACACTGAAGCTTTCTTT. This gives the protein CASSDAELNTEAFF. Drawing the rest from reference TRBV2 and TRBJ1-1, the complete variable domain is EPEVTQTPSHQVTQMGQEVILRCVPISNHLYFYWYRQILGQKVEFLVSFYNNEISEKSEIFDDQFSVERPDGSNFTLKIRSTKLEDSAMYFCASSDAELNTEAFFGQGTRLTVV.

The chain joins TRBV6-5 to TRBJ2-7; D not resolved. V lost 3 bases and J 4 bases, leaving 7 bases between the germline ends. The germline V gene encodes CDR1 MNHEY and CDR2 SVGAGI. This CDR3 has 12 residues. The CDR3 reads CASSYVGYEQYF. CDR3 DNA sequence: TGTGCCAGCAGTTATGTCGGGTACGAGCAGTACTTC.

This clone occurred once. The rearrangement joins TRBV29-1 to TRBJ2-1; 8 nucleotides match TRBD2. Germline loops: CDR1 SQVTM, CDR2 ANQGSEA. The CDR3 runs to 15 residues. V shed 0 bases and J 6 bases; nucleotides not matched to a gene: 7. The chain's CDR3 is CSVEDGLAGFNEQFF. Here the CDR3 DNA reads TGCAGCGTTGAAGATGGGCTAGCGGGTTTCAATGAGCAGTTCTTC.

The CDR3 loop reads CASSLPANNEQFF. CDR3 DNA: TGTGCCAGCAGCTTGCCGGCAAACAATGAGCAGTTCTTC. The rearrangement links TRBV5-6 to TRBJ2-1; unclear D gene. Trimming cost V 1 base and J 5 bases, with 7 bases left between them. Germline V lookup: CDR1 SGHDT, CDR2 YYEEEE. CDR3 length: 13 residues.

This clone was detected once. The chain carries TRBV5-5 and TRBJ1-4, with 7 bases aligning to TRBD1. The CDR3 covers 15 residues. Germline CDR1 is SGHKS and CDR2 is YYEKEE (reference sequence). V trimming: 0 bases; J trimming: 3 bases; junction bases outside the gene matches: 2. CDR3 in amino acids: CASSLVTGANEKLFF. DNA for the CDR3: TGTGCCAGCAGCTTGGTCACAGGGGCTAATGAAAAACTGTTTTTT.

Here the CDR3 reads CASSLDDFYNEQFF. The CDR3 DNA reads TGTGCCAGCAGCTTAGATGACTTCTACAATGAGCAGTTCTTC. The genes are TRBV7-9 and TRBJ2-1; no clear D. This CDR3 comprises 14 residues. Germline CDR1 SEHNR, CDR2 FQNEAQ (reference sequence). Trimming took 1 base from V and 3 from J, leaving 7 bases between them.

This clone came up once. This rearrangement joins TRBV18 to TRBJ1-6; possibly TRBD1 for D (5 bases). The CDR3 contains 15 residues. V dropped 2 bases and J dropped 7 bases, with 12 bases sitting between them. Germline V gene lookup returns CDR1 KGHSH and CDR2 LQKENI. CDR3 region: CASSPYRQVNSPLHF. The CDR3 bases are TGTGCCAGCTCACCATACAGGCAGGTGAATTCACCCCTCCACTTT.

This clone was recorded once. The rearrangement joins TRBV5-1 to TRBJ1-1, with D perhaps TRBD1 (6 bases). V was pared by 1 base and J by 1 base, with 11 bases between. Germline-derived CDR1 and CDR2 are SGHRS and YFSETQ. This CDR3 is 15 amino acids long. CDR3 DNA sequence: TGCGCCAGCAGCTTGTGGGGGGCTAGGAACACTGAAGCTTTCTTT. Encoded protein: CASSLWGARNTEAFF.

The V call is TRBV15, the J call TRBJ1-4; D possibly corresponds to TRBD1 (5 bases). Germline values: CDR1 LNHNV, CDR2 YYDKDF (reference sequence). This CDR3 spans 17 amino acids. V lost 3 bases to trimming and J lost 8 bases, with 22 bases between them. The CDR3 region has the DNA TGTGCCACCAGCAGGGACTCCGGGGTGGGATGGGGCGAAAAACTGTTTTTT. Translated: CATSRDSGVGWGEKLFF. Together with reference TRBV15 and TRBJ1-4, the CDR3 gives the full variable domain: DAMVIQNPRYQVTQFGKPVTLSCSQTLNHNVMYWYQQKSSQAPKLLFHYYDKDFNNEADTPDNFQSRRPNTSFCFLDIRSPGLGDTAMYLCATSRDSGVGWGEKLFFGSGTQLSVL.

For this clone: The same CDR3 arises from other DNA sequences in this sample as well. V is TRBV30 and J is TRBJ1-4, with 7 nucleotides matching TRBD1. CDR3 length equals 13 residues. CDR1 and CDR2 (germline): GTSNPN, SVGIG (reference sequence). The trim removed 1 base at V and 5 bases at J, leaving 1 base unmatched. The CDR3 nucleotides read TGTGCCTGGAGTGGGACAGGCAATGAAAAACTGTTTTTT. Protein product: CAWSGTGNEKLFF.

The J gene is TRBJ1-3, the V gene TRBV7-2, with D unresolved. Germline CDR1 and CDR2: SGHTA and FQGNSA. The CDR3 spans 12 residues. V was clipped by 5 bases and J by 2 bases, with 4 bases between them. The CDR3, as DNA: TGTGCCAGCAGCGCCCCTGGAAACACCATATATTTT. This translates into CASSAPGNTIYF.

This clone was counted a few times. The chain links TRBV5-6 to TRBJ1-5; TRBD1 might be the D (5 bases). Deletions cut 4 bases from V and 3 bases from J, with 11 bases between. From germline, CDR1 is SGHDT and CDR2 YYEEEE. CDR3 size: 14 residues. CDR3 coding DNA: TGTGCCAGCAGCCGGCGGGACCACAATCAGCCCCAGCATTTT. Amino acid sequence: CASSRRDHNQPQHF.

V is TRBV4-2 and J is TRBJ1-1; D is uncertain. The CDR3 extends over 15 amino acids. Trimming took off 1 base at V and 1 base at J, with 10 bases between the two ends. Germline values: CDR1 LGHNA, CDR2 YNFKEQ. CDR3 in DNA: TGTGCCAGCAGCCAAGGTCATACTGAGAACACTGAAGCTTTCTTT. This gives the protein CASSQGHTENTEAFF.

The chain links TRBV6-1 to TRBJ2-5; 7 bases align to TRBD1. Germline V gene data show CDR1 as MNHNS and CDR2 as SASEGT. This CDR3 comprises 12 residues. The trim removed 6 bases at V and 4 bases at J, leaving 2 bases unmatched. The CDR3 region is CASRWDRETQYF. The CDR3 region has the DNA TGTGCCAGCAGGTGGGACAGAGAGACCCAGTACTTC.

In DNA, the CDR3 is TGTGCCAGCAGCTTGTGGCATCTTGTTTTAGGCTACACCTTC. Residues: CASSLWHLVLGYTF. The gene calls are TRBV5-5 and TRBJ1-2; D is unclear. With 1 base removed from V and 8 bases from J, the gap between germline ends came to 15 bases. This CDR3 spans 14 amino acids. Per the germline V gene, CDR1 is SGHKS and CDR2 is YYEKEE (reference sequence). Full variable domain (missing parts from reference TRBV5-5 and TRBJ1-2): DAGVTQSPTHLIKTRGQQVTLRCSPISGHKSVSWYQQVLGQGPQFIFQYYEKEERGRGNFPDRFSARQFPNYSSELNVNALLLGDSALYLCASSLWHLVLGYTFGSGTRLTVV.

This clone was seen just once. The V and J genes are TRBV9 and TRBJ2-3; TRBD2 might be the D (6 bases). Germline loops: CDR1 SGDLS, CDR2 YYNGEE. V lost 3 bases and J 4 bases, leaving 21 bases between the germline ends. The CDR3 contains 17 residues. The CDR3 nucleotides are TGTGCCAGCAGCGCCGTCTTAGCGGATTGGCGGGCAGATACGCAGTATTTT. Amino acids: CASSAVLADWRADTQYF.

The chain joins TRBV18 to TRBJ2-7; D may be TRBD2 (5 bases). From germline, CDR1 is KGHSH and CDR2 LQKENI. This CDR3 is built from 16 residues. Trimming stripped 4 bases from V and 0 bases from J, with 16 bases between. The CDR3 DNA follows: TGTGCCAGCTCACAAAACCGGGGTACGTTCTCCTACGAGCAGTACTTC. Translation gives CASSQNRGTFSYEQYF.

This chain links TRBV7-9 with TRBJ2-5; possibly TRBD1 for D (6 bases). The CDR3 runs 14 residues. The germline gives CDR1 SEHNR, CDR2 FQNEAQ (reference sequence). V lost 6 bases to trimming and J lost 2 bases, with 13 bases between them. The CDR3 bases are TGTGCCAGCAGTGGGTGGGGGCCTCAAGAGACCCAGTACTTC. It codes for CASSGWGPQETQYF.

The chain joins TRBV5-6 to TRBJ2-5, with D tentatively TRBD1 or TRBD2 (5 bases each). The CDR3 contains 14 residues. Germline lookup yields CDR1 SGHDT and CDR2 YYEEEE. V gave up 3 bases and J gave up 3 bases, with 12 bases separating them. CDR3 amino acids: CASSWWGSKETQYF. CDR3 nucleotide sequence: TGTGCCAGCAGCTGGTGGGGGAGTAAAGAGACCCAGTACTTC.